This T cell receptor (beta chain) was recovered during a study of blood T cell repertoires in COVID-19. Study-wide context: T cells, B-cell-depleted T cells, or PBMCs provided the cDNA or gDNA that served as material.

V was pared by 1 base and J by 3 bases, with 1 base of the junction left unmatched. CDR3 length equals 15 residues. Germline V lookup: CDR1 LGHDT, CDR2 YNNKEL (reference sequence). Repertoires were generated with immunoSEQ multiplex PCR, while TCRdb's copy carries only in-frame clones and drops some. The repertoire consists of approximately 90,000 clones, with 65% to 80% occurring once and the leading ten covering around 11%. The chain employs TRBV3-1 (or the pseudogene TRBV3-2) and TRBJ2-1; 9 bases agree with TRBD2. The sequencing input was peripheral blood. The receptor comes from a man between 65 and 85 years old with acute or convalescent COVID-19. The CDR3 region has the DNA TGTGCCAGCAGCCAAGTAGCGGGGGTCTACAATGAGCAGTTCTTC. Protein sequence: CASSQVAGVYNEQFF.